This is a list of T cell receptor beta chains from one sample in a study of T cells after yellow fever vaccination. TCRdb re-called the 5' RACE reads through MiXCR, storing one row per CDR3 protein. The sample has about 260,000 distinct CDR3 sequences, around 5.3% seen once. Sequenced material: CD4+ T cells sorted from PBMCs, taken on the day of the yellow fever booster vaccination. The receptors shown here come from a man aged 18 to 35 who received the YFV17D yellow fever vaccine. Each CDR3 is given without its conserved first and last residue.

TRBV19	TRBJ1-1	ASSINGRDGTEAF
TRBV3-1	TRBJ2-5	ASSQGAGAGETQY
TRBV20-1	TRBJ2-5	SARDVGGQETQY
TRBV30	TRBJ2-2	AWSSHFGRGTGELF
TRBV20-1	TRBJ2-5	SARSSLQETQY
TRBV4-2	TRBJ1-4	ASSLRQGTTNDKLF
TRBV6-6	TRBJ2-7	ASSRLAGGVSSYEQY
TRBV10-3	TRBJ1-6	AISATGGKAPLH
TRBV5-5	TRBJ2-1	ASGFVRDTTQGDEQF
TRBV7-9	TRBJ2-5	ASSQGLAVETQY
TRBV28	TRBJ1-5	ASSFEWQGAHPH
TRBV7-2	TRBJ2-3	ASSLTEVADTQY
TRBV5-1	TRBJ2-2	ASSFPLAGELYTGELF
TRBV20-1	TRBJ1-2	SARRGFGYT
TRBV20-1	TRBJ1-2	SASHGVQGYGYT
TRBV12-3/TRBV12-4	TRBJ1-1	ASRPEQGRTEAF
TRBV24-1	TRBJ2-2	ATSDLQVTGELF
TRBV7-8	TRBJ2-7	ASSSRQGSPYEQY
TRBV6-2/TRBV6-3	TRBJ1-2	ASSSPLNYRVSYYGYT
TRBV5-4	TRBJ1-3	ASSGFGAGNTIY
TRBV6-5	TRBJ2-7	ASSYGGIVNEQY
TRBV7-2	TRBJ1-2	ASSRYSVQGYT
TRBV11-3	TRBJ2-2	ASSLGTAPNTGELF
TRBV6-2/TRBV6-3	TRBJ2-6	ASSGGSGANVLT
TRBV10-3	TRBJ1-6	AINKDRERSPLH
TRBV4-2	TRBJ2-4	ASSQDPAGQGYIQY
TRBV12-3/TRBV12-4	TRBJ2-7	ASSYTGISYEQY
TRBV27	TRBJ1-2	ASSLRTDPANYGYT
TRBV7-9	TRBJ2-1	ASKTGTLNPNEQF
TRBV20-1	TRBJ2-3	SASDRGGGADTQY
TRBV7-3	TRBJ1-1	ASSPGTGRYTEAF
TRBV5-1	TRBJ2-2	ASSLGHVNPGELF
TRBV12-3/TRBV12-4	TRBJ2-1	ASMAQGSYNEQF
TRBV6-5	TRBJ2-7	ASSYTTVGVANSYEQY
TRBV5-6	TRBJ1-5	ASSTYLDQPQH
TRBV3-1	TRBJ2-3	ASSQGLADTQY
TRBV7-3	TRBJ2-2	ASSLGQGAQAGELF
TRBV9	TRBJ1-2	ASSHREGTLEIDGYT
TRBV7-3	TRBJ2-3	ASSYRVFTDTQY
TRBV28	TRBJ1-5	ASSLVSGLGGQPQH
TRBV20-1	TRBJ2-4	SARVGGHWH
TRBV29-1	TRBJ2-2	SAGVPRGLANTGELF
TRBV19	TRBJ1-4	ASSMDGAVPEKLF
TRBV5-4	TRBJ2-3	ASSVGGAGDTQY
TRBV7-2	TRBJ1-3	ASSLVVMSSGNTIY
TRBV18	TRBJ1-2	ASSETELYGYT
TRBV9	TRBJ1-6	ASSVGLGDSPLH
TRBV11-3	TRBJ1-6	ASSLDGTGSSPLH
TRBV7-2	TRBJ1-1	ASSFSHLNTEAF
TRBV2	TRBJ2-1	ATTRWLADNEQF
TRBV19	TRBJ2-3	ASSIQGADTQY
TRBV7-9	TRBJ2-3	ASSLVQVLRRTPPTYTQY
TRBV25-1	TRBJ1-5	ASSGTSGGHQPQH